This T cell receptor (beta chain) comes out of a study of blood T cell repertoires in COVID-19. Study-wide background: Acute-phase and convalescent COVID-19 samples originated in the United States, Italy and Spain.

In the original workflow: By means of reference gene primer amplification, nucleated cell counts were estimated. Data came from immunoSEQ multiplex PCR; TCRdb stores just in-frame clones and leaves some out. The V and J calls and clone size come from that table; D and trimming were worked out from the DNA. The repertoire holds over 90,000 clones, more than 75% seen once, with around 3% in the top ten. This CDR3 spans 17 amino acids. The V gene end was trimmed by 3 bases and the J gene end by 5 bases; junction bases not matched to a gene: 15. The germline V gene encodes CDR1 SNHLY and CDR2 FYNNEI. Sample: peripheral blood. The TCR originated in a middle-aged man with active or convalescent COVID-19. This chain uses TRBV2 with TRBJ2-5; 7 nucleotides line up with TRBD2. The CDR3 spells CASSERAASGPLETQYF. The CDR3, as DNA: TGTGCCAGCAGTGAGAGGGCAGCTAGCGGACCTTTGGAGACCCAGTACTTC.